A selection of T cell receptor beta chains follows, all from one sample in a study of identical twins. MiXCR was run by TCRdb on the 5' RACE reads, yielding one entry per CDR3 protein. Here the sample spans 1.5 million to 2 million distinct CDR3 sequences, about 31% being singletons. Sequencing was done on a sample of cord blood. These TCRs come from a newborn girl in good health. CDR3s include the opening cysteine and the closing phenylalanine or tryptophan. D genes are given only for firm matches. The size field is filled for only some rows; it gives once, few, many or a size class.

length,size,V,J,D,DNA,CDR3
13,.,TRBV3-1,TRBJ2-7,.,TGTGCCAGCAGCCCACCTCTGGCGGTCGAGCAGTACTTC,CASSPPLAVEQYF
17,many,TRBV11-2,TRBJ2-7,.,TGTGCCAGCAGCCTGCTGACAGTCGGCCAACTTTCCTACGAGCAGTACTTC,CASSLLTVGQLSYEQYF
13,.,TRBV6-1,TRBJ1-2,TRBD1,TGTGCCAGCAGGAGCCAGGGGGCGGGAGGCTACACCTTC,CASRSQGAGGYTF
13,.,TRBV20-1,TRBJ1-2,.,TGCAGTGCTAGAGATCCGACGGCCTATGGCTACACCTTC,CSARDPTAYGYTF
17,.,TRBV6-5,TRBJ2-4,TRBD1,TGTGCCAGCAGTTACTCGAGTGGACAGGGGGCAGGAAACATTCAGTACTTC,CASSYSSGQGAGNIQYF
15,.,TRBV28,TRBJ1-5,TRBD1,TGTGCCAGCAGTCCCACAGGGGGTACGAATCAGCCCCAGCATTTT,CASSPTGGTNQPQHF
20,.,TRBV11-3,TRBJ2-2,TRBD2,TGTGCCAGCAGCTTAGTGATCCCGACTAGCGGGAGGTCTGACACCGGGGAGCTGTTTTTT,CASSLVIPTSGRSDTGELFF
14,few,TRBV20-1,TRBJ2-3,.,TGCAGTGCTAGAGATGGGACGGCGATGGATACGCAGTATTTT,CSARDGTAMDTQYF
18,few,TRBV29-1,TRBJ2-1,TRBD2,TGCAGCGTGGTTAGCGGGGGGGCCTTATATTGGCCCTACAATGAGCAGTTCTTC,CSVVSGGALYWPYNEQFF
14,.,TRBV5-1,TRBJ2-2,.,TGCGCCAGCAACTTTGACGCGAACACCGGGGAGCTGTTTTTT,CASNFDANTGELFF
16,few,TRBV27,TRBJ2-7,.,TGTGCCAGCAGTTCGGATACTAGATCCGCCACCTACGAGCAGTACTTC,CASSSDTRSATYEQYF
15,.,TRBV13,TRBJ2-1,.,TGTGCCAGCAGCCGTCTGATACTCCCCTACGATGAGCAGTTCTTC,CASSRLILPYDEQFF
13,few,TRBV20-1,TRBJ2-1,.,TGCAGTGCTAGAGGGCCCCGCCCCAATGAGCAGTTCTTC,CSARGPRPNEQFF
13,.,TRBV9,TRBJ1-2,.,TGTGCCAGCAGCTCAGACTGGGGGGACGGCTACACCTTC,CASSSDWGDGYTF
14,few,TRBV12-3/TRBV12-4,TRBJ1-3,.,TGTGCCAGCAGCGAAGGGAGCTCTGGAAACACCATATATTTT,CASSEGSSGNTIYF
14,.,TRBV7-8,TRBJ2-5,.,TGTGCCAGCAGCTTAGTCACTAGCAACAATGAGCAGTACTTC,CASSLVTSNNEQYF
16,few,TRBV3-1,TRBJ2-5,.,TGTGCCAGCAGCCAAGTCCTACTAAAACGCCAAGAGACCCAGTACTTC,CASSQVLLKRQETQYF
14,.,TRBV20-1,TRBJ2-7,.,TGCAGTGCTAGTCCCGAACTGGACTCCTACGAGCAGTACTTC,CSASPELDSYEQYF
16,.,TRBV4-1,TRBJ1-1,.,TGCGCCAGCAGCCAAGATCGCCAGGGGCGGAACACTGAAGCTTTCTTT,CASSQDRQGRNTEAFF
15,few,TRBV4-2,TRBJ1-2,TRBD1,TGTGCCAGCAGCCAAGACCCCGGGGACAGTTATGGCTACACCTTC,CASSQDPGDSYGYTF
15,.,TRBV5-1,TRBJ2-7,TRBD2,TGCGCCAGCAGCGTAGGGACTACAGGAACCTACGAGCAGTACTTC,CASSVGTTGTYEQYF
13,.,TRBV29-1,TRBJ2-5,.,TGCAGCGTCTGCGACAGCTCCTACAATGAGCAGTACTTC,CSVCDSSYNEQYF
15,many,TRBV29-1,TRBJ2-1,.,TGCGGAATCAGGGGGGGCGTTCGGCCATACAATGAGCAGTTCTTC,CGIRGGVRPYNEQFF
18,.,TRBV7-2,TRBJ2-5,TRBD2,TGTGCCAGCAGTCGACGGACTAGCGGGTTTAGCTCCTACAATGAGCAGTACTTC,CASSRRTSGFSSYNEQYF